This T cell receptor beta chain is drawn from a study of blood T cell repertoires in COVID-19. As for the study in general: COVID-19 samples collected from the United States, Italy and Spain covered acute and convalescent phases. Sample material is recorded as cDNA or gDNA derived from T cells, B-cell-depleted T cells, or PBMCs.

Under the authors' procedure: Amplification from reference gene primers served as the basis for estimated nucleated cell counts. Sequencing used immunoSEQ multiplex PCR; TCRdb keeps in-frame clones, though not all of them. That table is the source of V, J and clone size, and D and trimming were worked out from the DNA. The profile shows roughly 220,000 clones, approximately 84% of them singletons. The germline CDR1 and CDR2 sequences are LNHNV and YYDKDF (reference sequence). The CDR3 is made up of 17 amino acids. V gave up 0 bases and J gave up 2 bases; unmatched junction bases: 9. Specimen: peripheral blood. The source of this sequence is a woman aged 25 to 39 who had recovered from COVID-19. The chain recombines TRBV15 with TRBJ1-1; 7 bases are a match to TRBD1. Here the CDR3 reads CATSRETGVFVNTEAFF. The CDR3 DNA reads as TGTGCCACCAGCAGAGAAACAGGGGTGTTCGTAAACACTGAAGCTTTCTTT.